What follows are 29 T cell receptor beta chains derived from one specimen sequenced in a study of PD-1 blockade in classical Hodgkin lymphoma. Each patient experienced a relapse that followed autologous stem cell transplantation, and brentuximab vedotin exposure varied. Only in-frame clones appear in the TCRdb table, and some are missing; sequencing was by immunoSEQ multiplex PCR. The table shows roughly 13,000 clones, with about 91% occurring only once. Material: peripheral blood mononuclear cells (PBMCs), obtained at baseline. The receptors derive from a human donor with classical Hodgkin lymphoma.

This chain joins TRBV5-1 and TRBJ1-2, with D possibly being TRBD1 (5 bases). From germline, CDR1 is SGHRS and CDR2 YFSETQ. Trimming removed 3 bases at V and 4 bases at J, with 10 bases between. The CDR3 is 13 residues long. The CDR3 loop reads CASSSTQGYGYTF. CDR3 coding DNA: TGCGCCAGCAGCTCCACCCAGGGCTATGGCTACACCTTC.

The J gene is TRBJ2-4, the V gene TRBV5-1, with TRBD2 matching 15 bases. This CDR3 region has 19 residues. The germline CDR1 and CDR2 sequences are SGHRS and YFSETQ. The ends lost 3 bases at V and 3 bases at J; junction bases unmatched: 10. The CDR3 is CASSSNPGLAGGVKNIQYF. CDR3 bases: TGCGCCAGCAGCTCCAACCCCGGACTAGCGGGGGGGGTCAAAAACATTCAGTACTTC.

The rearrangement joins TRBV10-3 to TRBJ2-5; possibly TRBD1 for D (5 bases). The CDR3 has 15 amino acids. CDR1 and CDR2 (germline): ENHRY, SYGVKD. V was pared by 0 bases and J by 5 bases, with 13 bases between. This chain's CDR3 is CAISESRSPGETQYF. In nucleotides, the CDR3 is TGTGCCATCAGTGAGTCACGATCACCAGGGGAGACCCAGTACTTC.

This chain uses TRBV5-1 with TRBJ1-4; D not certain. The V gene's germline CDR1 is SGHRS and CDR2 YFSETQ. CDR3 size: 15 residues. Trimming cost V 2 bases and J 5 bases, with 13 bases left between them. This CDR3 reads CASSFSGPVNEKLFF. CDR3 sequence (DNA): TGCGCCAGCAGCTTCTCCGGACCTGTGAATGAAAAACTGTTTTTT.

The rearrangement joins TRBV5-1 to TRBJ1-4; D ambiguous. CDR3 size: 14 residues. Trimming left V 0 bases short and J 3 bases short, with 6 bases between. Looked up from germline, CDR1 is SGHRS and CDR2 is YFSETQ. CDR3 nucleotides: TGCGCCAGCAGCTTGGGGGCGGCTAATGAAAAACTGTTTTTT. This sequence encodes CASSLGAANEKLFF.

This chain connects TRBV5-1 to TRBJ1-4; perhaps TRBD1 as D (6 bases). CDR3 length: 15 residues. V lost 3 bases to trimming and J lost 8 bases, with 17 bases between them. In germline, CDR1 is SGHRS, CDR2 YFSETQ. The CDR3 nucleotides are TGCGCCAGCAGCTGGAATCCCGGGACATCCGAAAAACTGTTTTTT. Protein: CASSWNPGTSEKLFF.

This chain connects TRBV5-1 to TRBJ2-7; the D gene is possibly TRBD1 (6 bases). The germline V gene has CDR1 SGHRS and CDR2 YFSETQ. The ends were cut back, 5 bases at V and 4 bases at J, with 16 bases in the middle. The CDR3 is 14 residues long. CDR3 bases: TGCGCCAGCAGAACAGGGCCGACTAATTACGAGCAGTACTTC. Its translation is CASRTGPTNYEQYF.

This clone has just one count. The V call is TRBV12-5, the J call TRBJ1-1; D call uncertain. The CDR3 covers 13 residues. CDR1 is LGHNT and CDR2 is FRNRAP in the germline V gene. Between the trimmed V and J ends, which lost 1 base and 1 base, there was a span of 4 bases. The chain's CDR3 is CASGLEPNTEAFF. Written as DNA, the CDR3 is TGTGCTAGTGGTTTGGAACCGAACACTGAAGCTTTCTTT.

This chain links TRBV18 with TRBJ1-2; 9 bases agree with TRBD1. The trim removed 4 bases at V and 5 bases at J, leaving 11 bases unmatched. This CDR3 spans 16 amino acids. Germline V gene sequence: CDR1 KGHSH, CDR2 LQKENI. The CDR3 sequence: CASSRAGTGINYGYTF. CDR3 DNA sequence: TGTGCCAGCTCACGAGCGGGGACAGGGATTAATTATGGCTACACCTTC.

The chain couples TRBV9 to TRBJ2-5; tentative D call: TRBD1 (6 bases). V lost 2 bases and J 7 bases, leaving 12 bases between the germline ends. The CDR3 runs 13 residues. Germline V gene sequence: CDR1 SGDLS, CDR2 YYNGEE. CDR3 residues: CASSVPTGGTQYF. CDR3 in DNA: TGTGCCAGCAGCGTTCCGACAGGAGGGACCCAGTACTTC.

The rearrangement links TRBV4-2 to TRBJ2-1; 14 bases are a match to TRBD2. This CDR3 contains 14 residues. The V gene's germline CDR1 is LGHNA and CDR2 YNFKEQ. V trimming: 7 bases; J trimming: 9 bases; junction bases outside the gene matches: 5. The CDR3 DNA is TGTGCCAGCACGGGACTAGCGGGGGTGGGTGAGCAGTTCTTC. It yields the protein CASTGLAGVGEQFF.

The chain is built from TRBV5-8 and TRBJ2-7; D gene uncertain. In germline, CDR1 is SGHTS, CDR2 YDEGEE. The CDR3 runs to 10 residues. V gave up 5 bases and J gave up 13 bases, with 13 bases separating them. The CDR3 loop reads CASSRTPYYF. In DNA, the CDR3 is TGTGCCAGCAGTCGAACTCCCTACTACTTC.

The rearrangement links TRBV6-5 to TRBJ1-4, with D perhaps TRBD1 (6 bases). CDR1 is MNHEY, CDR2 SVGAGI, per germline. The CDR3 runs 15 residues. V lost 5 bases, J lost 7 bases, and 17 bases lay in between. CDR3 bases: TGTGCCAGCAGTCGGAACAGGGTCGCTGGTGAAAAACTGTTTTTT. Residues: CASSRNRVAGEKLFF.

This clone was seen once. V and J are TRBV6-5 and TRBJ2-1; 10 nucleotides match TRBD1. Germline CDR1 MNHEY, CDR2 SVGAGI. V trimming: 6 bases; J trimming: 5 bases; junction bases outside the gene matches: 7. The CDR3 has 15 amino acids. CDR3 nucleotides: TGTGCCAGCAGCCGACCGGGACAGGGGAACAATGAGCAGTTCTTC. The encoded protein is CASSRPGQGNNEQFF.

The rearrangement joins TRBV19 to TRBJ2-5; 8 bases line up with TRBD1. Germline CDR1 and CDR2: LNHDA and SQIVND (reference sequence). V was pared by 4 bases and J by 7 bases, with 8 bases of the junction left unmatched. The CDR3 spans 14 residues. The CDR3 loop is CASSTLDRVGTQYF. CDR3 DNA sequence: TGTGCCAGTAGTACCTTGGACAGGGTTGGGACCCAGTACTTC.

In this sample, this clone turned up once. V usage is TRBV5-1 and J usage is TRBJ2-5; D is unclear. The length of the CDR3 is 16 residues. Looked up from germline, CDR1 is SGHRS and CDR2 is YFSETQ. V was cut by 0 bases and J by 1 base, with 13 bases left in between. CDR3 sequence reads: CASSLGATAPQETQYF. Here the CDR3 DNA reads TGCGCCAGCAGCTTGGGGGCTACAGCACCCCAAGAGACCCAGTACTTC.

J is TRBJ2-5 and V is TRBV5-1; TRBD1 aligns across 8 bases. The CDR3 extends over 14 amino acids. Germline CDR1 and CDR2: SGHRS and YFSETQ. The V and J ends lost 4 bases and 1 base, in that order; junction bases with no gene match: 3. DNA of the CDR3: TGCGCCAGCAGCGTGCAGGGGGCCCAAGAGACCCAGTACTTC. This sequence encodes CASSVQGAQETQYF.

CDR3 coding DNA: TGTGCCAGCAGTTTTGGAGGGAGGAGTGAAAAACTGTTTTTT. Translating gives CASSFGGRSEKLFF. The chain combines TRBV27 with TRBJ1-4; D remains ambiguous. This CDR3 is 14 amino acids long. V lost 3 bases, J lost 7 bases, and 12 bases lay in between. CDR1 and CDR2 (germline): MNHEY, SMNVEV (reference sequence).

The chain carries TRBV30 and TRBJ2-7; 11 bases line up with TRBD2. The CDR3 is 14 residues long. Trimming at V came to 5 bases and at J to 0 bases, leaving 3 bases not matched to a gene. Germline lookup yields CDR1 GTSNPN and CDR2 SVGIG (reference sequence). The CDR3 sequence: CAWSSGGLSYEQYF. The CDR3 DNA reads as TGTGCCTGGTCTAGCGGGGGGCTCTCCTACGAGCAGTACTTC.

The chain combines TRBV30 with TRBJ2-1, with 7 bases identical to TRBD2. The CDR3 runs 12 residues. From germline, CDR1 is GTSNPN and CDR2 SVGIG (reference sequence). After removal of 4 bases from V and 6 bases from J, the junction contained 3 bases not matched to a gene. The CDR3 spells CAWTGGLNEQFF. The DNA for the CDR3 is TGTGCCTGGACGGGGGGACTCAATGAGCAGTTCTTC.

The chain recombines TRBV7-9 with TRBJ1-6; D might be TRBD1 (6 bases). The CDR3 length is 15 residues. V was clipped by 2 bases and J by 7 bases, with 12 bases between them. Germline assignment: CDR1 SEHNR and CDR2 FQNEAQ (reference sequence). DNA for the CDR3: TGTGCCAGCAGCTTACCAGGGGCTTTGAATTCACCCCTCCACTTT. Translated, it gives CASSLPGALNSPLHF.

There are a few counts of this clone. The CDR3 coding sequence is TGTGCCAGCAGTTTAGAGAGCTCCTACGAGCAGTACTTC. It encodes CASSLESSYEQYF. The chain recombines TRBV27 with TRBJ2-7; D call uncertain. CDR3 length: 13 amino acids. Between the trimmed V and J ends, which lost 2 bases and 0 bases, there was a span of 5 bases. Germline CDR1 MNHEY, CDR2 SMNVEV (reference sequence).

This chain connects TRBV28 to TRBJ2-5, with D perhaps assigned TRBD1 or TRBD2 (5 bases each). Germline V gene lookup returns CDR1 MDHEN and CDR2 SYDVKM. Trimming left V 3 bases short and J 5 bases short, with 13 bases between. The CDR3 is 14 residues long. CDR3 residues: CASSFALGTETQYF. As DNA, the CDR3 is TGTGCCAGCAGTTTCGCTTTGGGGACGGAGACCCAGTACTTC.

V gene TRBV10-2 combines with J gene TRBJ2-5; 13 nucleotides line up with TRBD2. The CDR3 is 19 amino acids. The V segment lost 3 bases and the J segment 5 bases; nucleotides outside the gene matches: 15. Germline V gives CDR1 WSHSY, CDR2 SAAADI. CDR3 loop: CASSDPPGLAGISTETQYF. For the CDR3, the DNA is TGCGCCAGCAGTGACCCTCCGGGACTAGCGGGGATTAGTACGGAGACCCAGTACTTC.

CDR3: CASSESGGMGGELFF. In DNA, the CDR3 is TGCGCCAGCAGCGAATCAGGGGGCATGGGCGGGGAGCTGTTTTTT. The chain joins TRBV5-1 to TRBJ2-2; 8 positions agree with TRBD1. V lost 4 bases to trimming and J lost 7 bases; unmatched junction nucleotides: 9. The CDR3 totals 15 residues. CDR1 SGHRS and CDR2 YFSETQ come from the germline V gene.

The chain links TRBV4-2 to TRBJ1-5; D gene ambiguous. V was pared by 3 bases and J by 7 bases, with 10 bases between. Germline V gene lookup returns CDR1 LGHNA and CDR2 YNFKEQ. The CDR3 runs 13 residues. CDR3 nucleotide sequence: TGTGCCAGCAGCCACCCCAAGGGACAGCCCCAGCATTTT. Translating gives CASSHPKGQPQHF.

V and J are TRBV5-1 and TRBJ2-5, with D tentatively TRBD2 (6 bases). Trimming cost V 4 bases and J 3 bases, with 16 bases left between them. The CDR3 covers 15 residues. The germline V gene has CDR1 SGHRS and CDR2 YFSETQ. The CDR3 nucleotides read TGCGCCAGCAGCCCGGAGGGTGCTGTAAAAGAGACCCAGTACTTC. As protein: CASSPEGAVKETQYF.

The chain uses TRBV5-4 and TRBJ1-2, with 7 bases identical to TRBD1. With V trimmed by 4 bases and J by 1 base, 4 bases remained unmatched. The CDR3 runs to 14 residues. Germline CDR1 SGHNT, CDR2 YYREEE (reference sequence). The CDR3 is CASSIQGGNYGYTF. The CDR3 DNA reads TGTGCCAGCAGCATCCAGGGGGGTAACTATGGCTACACCTTC.

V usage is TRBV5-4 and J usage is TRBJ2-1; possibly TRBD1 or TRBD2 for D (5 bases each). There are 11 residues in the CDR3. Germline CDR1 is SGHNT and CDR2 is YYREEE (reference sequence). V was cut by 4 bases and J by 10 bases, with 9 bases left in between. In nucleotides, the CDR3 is TGTGCCAGCAGCGGGACCGGCGAGCAGTTCTTC. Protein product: CASSGTGEQFF.